The 5 T cell receptor beta chains below were found in one sample sequenced in a study of human T cells and chemical hapten exposure (dated by TCRdb to 2020 to 2022). Taken with the paper, the label for time point translates to: patch test 1, 2 weeks after DPC sensitization. What the treatment or condition label conveys for this sample: therapeutic diphenylcyclopropenone sensitization with weekly scalp DPC. The library was prepared using RACE. TCRdb names NextSeq 500 as the instrument used. The public reads were reanalyzed by TCRdb: fastp trimming at Q25, MiXCR alignment, in-frame beta chains only. For every CDR3 protein sequence, its rows merge into one entry that carries the most common genes and DNA. This sample gives 90,000 to 120,000 distinct CDR3 sequences in total; 11% of them show up just once. The top ten hold roughly 3.5% of the sample. Sequenced material: whole blood, taken in connection with sensitization to the hapten diphenylcyclopropenone (DPC). The receptors derive from a woman aged 40 to 55 with alopecia areata. Some clones in this sample may be carry-over from other donors' samples.

This clonotype was seen repeatedly, ten times or more. J is TRBJ1-4 and V is TRBV7-9; D is unresolved. The CDR3 covers 13 residues. Trimming removed 4 bases at V and 8 bases at J, with 11 bases between. Germline V gene data show CDR1 as SEHNR and CDR2 as FQNEAQ (reference sequence). DNA for the CDR3: TGTGCCAGCAGCTACCGAATTGAGGAAAAACTGTTTTTT. It encodes CASSYRIEEKLFF.

In this sample, this clonotype turned up a few times. The V and J genes are TRBV2 and TRBJ1-4; no firm D call. Trimming removed 0 bases at V and 4 bases at J, with 12 bases between. CDR1 and CDR2 from the germline V gene are SNHLY and FYNNEI. The CDR3 is 16 amino acids. For the CDR3, the DNA is TGTGCCAGCAGTGAAGCGCTTTTAACTCTTAATGAAAAACTGTTTTTT. Amino acids: CASSEALLTLNEKLFF.

The V and J genes are TRBV5-4 and TRBJ2-3, with D possibly matching TRBD2 (5 bases). From germline, CDR1 is SGHNT and CDR2 YYREEE (reference sequence). This CDR3 is 14 amino acids long. Trimming cost V 4 bases and J 0 bases, with 9 bases left between them. The CDR3 DNA sequence: TGTGCCAGCAGCGGGGAGACTAGCACAGATACGCAGTATTTT. This codes for CASSGETSTDTQYF. Using reference TRBV5-4 and TRBJ2-3 for the parts outside the CDR3, the full variable domain is ETGVTQSPTHLIKTRGQQVTLRCSSQSGHNTVSWYQQALGQGPQFIFQYYREEENGRGNFPPRFSGLQFPNYSSELNVNALELDDSALYLCASSGETSTDTQYFGPGTRLTVL.

This clonotype was found many times. The chain links TRBV5-5 to TRBJ2-3; 8 bases agree with TRBD2. CDR1 and CDR2 from the germline V gene are SGHKS and YYEKEE (reference sequence). This CDR3 has 15 amino acids. The J segment lost 0 bases and the V segment lost 4 bases, leaving 4 bases of the junction unmatched. CDR3 loop: CASSVAGGSTDTQYF. The CDR3, as DNA: TGTGCCAGCAGCGTGGCGGGGGGTAGCACAGATACGCAGTATTTT.

J is TRBJ2-7 and V is TRBV4-1; tentatively, D is TRBD2 (6 bases). Germline values: CDR1 MGHRA, CDR2 YSYEKL. V dropped 2 bases and J dropped 0 bases, with 20 bases sitting between them. The CDR3 is 18 residues long. CDR3 sequence (DNA): TGCGCCAGCAGCCAATTTGGGGCCCTGACTAGGAACTCCTACGAGCAGTACTTC. It translates to CASSQFGALTRNSYEQYF.